Listed below are T cell receptor beta chains from one sample, sequenced in a study of T cell responses to AZD1222 COVID-19 vaccine. Profiled with immunoSEQ multiplex PCR; TCRdb holds only in-frame clones, not every one. The repertoire holds about 120,000 clones, with about 92% as singletons. This sample comprised peripheral blood, obtained 28 days after the second AZD1222 dose. The source is an adult who received the AZD1222 COVID-19 vaccine. CDR3s include the opening cysteine and the closing phenylalanine or tryptophan. Each record gives: D gene, clone size, V gene, J gene, CDR3 DNA, CDR3 protein. A D gene is named only where the DNA matches it firmly. Where a row states a size, it is once, few, many or the class of an expanded clone; other rows omit it.

TRBD1	NA	TRBV4-1	TRBJ2-3	TGCGCCAGCAGCCAAGGCGGGACAGGTCGTATACATACGCAGTATTTT	CASSQGGTGRIHTQYF
TRBD1	NA	TRBV6-5	TRBJ1-2	TGTGCCAGCAGTTACCAACTTGGGACAGGGCCGCTTGGCTACACCTTC	CASSYQLGTGPLGYTF
NA	NA	TRBV11-2	TRBJ1-5	TGTGCCAGCAGCTCCCTAAAGGGAAGAGGGCAGCCCCAGCATTTT	CASSSLKGRGQPQHF
NA	NA	TRBV7-3	TRBJ2-1	TGTGCCAGCAGCGTCAGGGGGGCGTATGAGCAGTTCTTC	CASSVRGAYEQFF
TRBD1	NA	TRBV19	TRBJ1-5	TGTGCCAGTAGTATATATCGGACAGGGGTATTTCAGCCCCAGCATTTT	CASSIYRTGVFQPQHF
NA	NA	TRBV11-2	TRBJ1-1	TGTGCCAGCAGCTTAGTGCGTGGGGACACTGAAGCTTTCTTT	CASSLVRGDTEAFF
TRBD2	NA	TRBV6-5	TRBJ2-1	TGTGCCAGCAAGGCGGGAGCGGCCTACAATGAGCAGTTCTTC	CASKAGAAYNEQFF
NA	few	TRBV13	TRBJ1-2	TGTGCCAGCAGCTCCTTCCGGGACCGCTATGGCTACACCTTC	CASSSFRDRYGYTF
NA	NA	TRBV5-5	TRBJ2-7	TGTGCCAGCAGCCTCAGGACAGGGACTACTATCCCTACCTACGAGCAGTACTTC	CASSLRTGTTIPTYEQYF
NA	NA	TRBV6-2/TRBV6-3	TRBJ2-1	TGTGCCAGCAGTATAGACAGAAGCTCCTACAATGAGCAGTTCTTC	CASSIDRSSYNEQFF
NA	NA	TRBV27	TRBJ2-2	TGTGCCAGCAGTTTAAGGGTGAACACCGGGGAGCTGTTTTTT	CASSLRVNTGELFF
NA	NA	TRBV7-3	TRBJ1-1	TGTGCCAGCAGCTTATCGGAGGGTAACACTGAAGCTTTCTTT	CASSLSEGNTEAFF
NA	NA	TRBV7-2	TRBJ2-2	TGTGCCAGCAGCTTAGGGGGAGCGAGAAACACCGGGGAGCTGTTTTTT	CASSLGGARNTGELFF
NA	NA	TRBV7-9	TRBJ1-1	TGTGCCAGCAGCCGAGCAAACACTGAAGCTTTCTTT	CASSRANTEAFF
TRBD1	NA	TRBV10-2	TRBJ2-6	TGCGCCAGCACCACGGGACAGGGGGCGGGTGGGGCCAACGTCCTGACTTTC	CASTTGQGAGGANVLTF
NA	NA	TRBV5-1	TRBJ2-2	TGCGCCACTTCATCCCCCCCCGGGGAGCTGTTTTTT	CATSSPPGELFF
TRBD1	NA	TRBV20-1	TRBJ2-5	TGCAGTGCTAGTGGCCCCCCTGACAGGGGCGAGCAAGAGACCCAGTACTTC	CSASGPPDRGEQETQYF
NA	NA	TRBV6-5	TRBJ2-7	TGTGCCAGCACCGGAGGGGGCCCCTACGAGCAGTACTTC	CASTGGGPYEQYF
TRBD1	NA	TRBV7-2	TRBJ1-2	TGTGCCAGCAGCTCCTTTTCAGGGGGCTATGGCTACACCTTC	CASSSFSGGYGYTF
NA	NA	TRBV3-1/TRBV3-2	TRBJ2-7	TGTGCCAGCACCCAACCGCCGCCCACTCCGAACGAGCAGTACTTC	CASTQPPPTPNEQYF
NA	NA	TRBV5-1	TRBJ1-1	TGCGCCAGCAGCTTGTCGGTAATTGGACGGAACACTGAAGCTTTCTTT	CASSLSVIGRNTEAFF